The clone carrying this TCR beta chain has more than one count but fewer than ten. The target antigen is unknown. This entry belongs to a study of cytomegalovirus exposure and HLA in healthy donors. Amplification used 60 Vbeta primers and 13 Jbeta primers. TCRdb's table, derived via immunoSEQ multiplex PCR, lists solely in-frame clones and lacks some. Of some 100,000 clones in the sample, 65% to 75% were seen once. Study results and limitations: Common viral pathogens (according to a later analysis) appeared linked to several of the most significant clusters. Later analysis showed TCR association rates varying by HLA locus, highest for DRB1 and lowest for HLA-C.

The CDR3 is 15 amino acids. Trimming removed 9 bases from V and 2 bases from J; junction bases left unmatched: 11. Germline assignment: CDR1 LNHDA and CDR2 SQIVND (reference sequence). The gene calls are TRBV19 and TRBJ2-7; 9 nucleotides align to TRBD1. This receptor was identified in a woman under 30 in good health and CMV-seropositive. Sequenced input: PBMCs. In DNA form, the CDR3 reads TGTGCCAGCTCCCTGGGACAGGGCGGAACCTACGAGCAGTACTTC. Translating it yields CASSLGQGGTYEQYF.